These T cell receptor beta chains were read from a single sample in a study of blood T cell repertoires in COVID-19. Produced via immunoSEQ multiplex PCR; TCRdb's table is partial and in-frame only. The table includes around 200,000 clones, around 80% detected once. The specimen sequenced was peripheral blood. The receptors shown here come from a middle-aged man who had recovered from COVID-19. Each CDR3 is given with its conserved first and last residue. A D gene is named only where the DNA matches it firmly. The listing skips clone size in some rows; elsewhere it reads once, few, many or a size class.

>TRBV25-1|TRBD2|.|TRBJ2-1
CASSEFSGRTNEQFF
TGTGCCAGCAGTGAATTCAGCGGGAGAACCAATGAGCAGTTCTTC
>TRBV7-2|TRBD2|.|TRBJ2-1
CASSHPGAGGGLYNEQFF
TGTGCCAGCAGCCACCCTGGGGCGGGAGGCGGCCTATACAATGAGCAGTTCTTC
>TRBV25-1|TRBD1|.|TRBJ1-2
CASSGPGQGDGYTF
TGTGCCAGCAGTGGCCCGGGACAGGGCGATGGCTACACCTTC
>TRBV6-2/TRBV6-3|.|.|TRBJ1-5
CASSYGVRTYSNQPQHF
TGTGCCAGCAGTTACGGGGTTCGGACATATAGCAATCAGCCCCAGCATTTT
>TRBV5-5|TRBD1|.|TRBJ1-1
CASMGQGLRGEAFF
TGTGCCAGCATGGGACAGGGTTTGAGAGGTGAAGCTTTCTTT
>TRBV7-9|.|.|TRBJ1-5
CASSLGGAHQPQHF
TGTGCCAGCAGCCTTGGGGGGGCACATCAGCCCCAGCATTTT
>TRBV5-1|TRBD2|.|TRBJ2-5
CASSLDASGVGETQYF
TGCGCCAGCAGCTTGGATGCTAGCGGAGTGGGGGAGACCCAGTACTTC
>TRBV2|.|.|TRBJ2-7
CASRTGESAYEQYF
TGTGCCAGCCGAACGGGGGAGAGCGCCTACGAGCAGTACTTC
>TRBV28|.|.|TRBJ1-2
CASTIPHYGYTF
TGTGCCAGCACCATCCCCCACTATGGCTACACCTTC
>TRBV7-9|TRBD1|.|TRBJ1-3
CASSEDRGGNTIYF
TGTGCCAGCAGCGAGGACAGGGGTGGAAACACCATATATTTT
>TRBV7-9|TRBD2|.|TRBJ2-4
CASSSGLAGGRAKNIQYF
TGTGCCAGCAGCTCCGGGTTAGCGGGAGGGAGGGCCAAAAACATTCAGTACTTC
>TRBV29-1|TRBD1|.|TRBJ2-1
CSVNPGGSYNEQFF
TGCAGCGTTAATCCAGGGGGCTCCTACAATGAGCAGTTCTTC
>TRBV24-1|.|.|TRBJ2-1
CATQSVIQGFNEQFF
TGTGCCACCCAGTCGGTAATCCAGGGCTTTAATGAGCAGTTCTTC
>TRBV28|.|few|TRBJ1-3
CASSLDSAGGNTIYF
TGTGCCAGCAGTTTAGATTCGGCAGGGGGAAACACCATATATTTT
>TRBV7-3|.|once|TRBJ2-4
CASSLTPGRMIQYF
TGTGCCAGCAGCTTAACCCCAGGGAGGATGATTCAGTACTTC
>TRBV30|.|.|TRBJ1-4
CAWSGGGHRTEKLFF
TGTGCCTGGAGTGGGGGCGGACATAGAACTGAAAAACTGTTTTTT
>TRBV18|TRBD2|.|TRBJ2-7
CASSPRTSGRAHEQYF
TGTGCCAGCTCACCCAGGACTAGCGGGAGGGCCCACGAGCAGTACTTC
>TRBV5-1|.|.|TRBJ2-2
CASSLSRVTGELFF
TGCGCCAGCAGCTTGTCCAGGGTAACCGGGGAGCTGTTTTTT
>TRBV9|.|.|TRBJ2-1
CASSLRWGEYNEQFF
TGTGCCAGCAGCCTCAGGTGGGGGGAGTACAATGAGCAGTTCTTC
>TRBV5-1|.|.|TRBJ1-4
CASSFEGVKLFF
TGCGCCAGCAGCTTCGAAGGGGTCAAACTGTTTTTT
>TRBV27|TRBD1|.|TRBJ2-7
CASSRGQLFYEQYF
TGTGCCAGCAGTCGGGGACAGCTCTTCTACGAGCAGTACTTC
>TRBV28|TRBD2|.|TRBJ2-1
CASHSGRALYEQFF
TGTGCCAGTCATAGCGGGAGGGCCCTCTATGAGCAGTTCTTC
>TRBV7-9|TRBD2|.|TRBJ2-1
CASSPQTSGYYNEQFF
TGTGCCAGCAGCCCACAGACTAGCGGATACTACAATGAGCAGTTCTTC
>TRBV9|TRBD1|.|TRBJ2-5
CASSQGQGAFETQYF
TGTGCCAGCAGCCAGGGGCAGGGGGCTTTTGAGACCCAGTACTTC